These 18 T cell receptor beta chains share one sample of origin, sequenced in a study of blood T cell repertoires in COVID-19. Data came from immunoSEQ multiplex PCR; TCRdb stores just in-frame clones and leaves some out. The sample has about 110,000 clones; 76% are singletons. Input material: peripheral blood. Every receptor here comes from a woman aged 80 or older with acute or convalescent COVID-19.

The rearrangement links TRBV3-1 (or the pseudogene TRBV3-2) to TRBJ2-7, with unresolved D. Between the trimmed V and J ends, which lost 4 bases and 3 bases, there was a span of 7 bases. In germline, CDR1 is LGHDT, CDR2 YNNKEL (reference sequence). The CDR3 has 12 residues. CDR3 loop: CASSPGRYEQYF. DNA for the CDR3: TGTGCCAGCAGCCCGGGTCGCTACGAGCAGTACTTC.

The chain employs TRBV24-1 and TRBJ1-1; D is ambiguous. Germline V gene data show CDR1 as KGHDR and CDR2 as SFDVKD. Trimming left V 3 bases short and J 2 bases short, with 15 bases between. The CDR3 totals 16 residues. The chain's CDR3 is CATSDPSVGGNTEAFF. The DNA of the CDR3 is TGTGCCACCAGTGATCCATCTGTAGGAGGCAACACTGAAGCTTTCTTT.

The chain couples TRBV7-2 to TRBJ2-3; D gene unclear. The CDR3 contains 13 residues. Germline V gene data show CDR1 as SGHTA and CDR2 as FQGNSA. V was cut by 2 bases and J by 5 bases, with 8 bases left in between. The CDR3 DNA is TGTGCCAGCAGCTTAATGCCTAAAGATACGCAGTATTTT. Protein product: CASSLMPKDTQYF.

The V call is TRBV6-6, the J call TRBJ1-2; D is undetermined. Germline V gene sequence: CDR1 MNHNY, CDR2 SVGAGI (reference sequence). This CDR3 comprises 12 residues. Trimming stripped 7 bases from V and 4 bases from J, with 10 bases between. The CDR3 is CASTVSSYGYTF. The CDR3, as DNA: TGTGCCAGCACCGTATCCAGCTATGGCTACACCTTC.

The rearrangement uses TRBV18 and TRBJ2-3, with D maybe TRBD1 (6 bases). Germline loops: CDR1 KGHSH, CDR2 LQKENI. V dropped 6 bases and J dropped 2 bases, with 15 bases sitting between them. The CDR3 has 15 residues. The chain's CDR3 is CASSDQGGHTDTQYF. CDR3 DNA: TGTGCCAGCTCGGACCAAGGGGGACACACAGATACGCAGTATTTT.

In nucleotides, the CDR3 is TGTGCCAGCAGCGTAGCAGGGGGCCTGAATGAAAAACTGTTTTTT. Translated: CASSVAGGLNEKLFF. The rearrangement links TRBV9 to TRBJ1-4; 8 bases are a match to TRBD1. V was pared by 0 bases and J by 5 bases, with 3 bases of the junction left unmatched. In germline, CDR1 is SGDLS, CDR2 YYNGEE. The CDR3 length is 15 residues.

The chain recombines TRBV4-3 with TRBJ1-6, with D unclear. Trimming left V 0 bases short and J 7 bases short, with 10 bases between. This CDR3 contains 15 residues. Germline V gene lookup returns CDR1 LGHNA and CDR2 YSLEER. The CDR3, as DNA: TGCGCCAGCAGCCAAGATCGGTCTTTGAATTCACCCCTCCACTTT. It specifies CASSQDRSLNSPLHF.

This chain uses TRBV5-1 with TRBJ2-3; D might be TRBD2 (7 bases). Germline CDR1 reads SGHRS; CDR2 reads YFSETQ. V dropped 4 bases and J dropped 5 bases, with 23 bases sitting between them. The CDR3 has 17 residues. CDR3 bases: TGCGCCAGCAGCCCCCGGACCGAGGGGGGGCAGGGAGATACGCAGTATTTT. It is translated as CASSPRTEGGQGDTQYF.

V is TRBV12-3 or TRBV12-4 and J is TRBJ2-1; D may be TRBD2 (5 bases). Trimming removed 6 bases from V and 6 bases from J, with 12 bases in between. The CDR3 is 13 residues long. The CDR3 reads CASRPSSFNEQFF. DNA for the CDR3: TGTGCCAGCAGACCCTCTAGCTTCAATGAGCAGTTCTTC.

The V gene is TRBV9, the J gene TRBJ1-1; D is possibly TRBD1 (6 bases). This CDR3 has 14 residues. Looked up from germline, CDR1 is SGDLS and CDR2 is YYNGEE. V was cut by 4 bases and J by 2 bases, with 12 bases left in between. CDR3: CASSYQQGNTEAFF. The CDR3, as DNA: TGTGCCAGCAGCTACCAACAGGGAAACACTGAAGCTTTCTTT.

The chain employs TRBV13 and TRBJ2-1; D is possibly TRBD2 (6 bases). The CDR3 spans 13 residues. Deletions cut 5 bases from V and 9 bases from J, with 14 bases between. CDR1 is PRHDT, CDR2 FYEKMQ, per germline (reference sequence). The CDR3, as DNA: TGTGCCAGCAGCGTAAGGGTGACTAGTGAGCAGTTCTTC. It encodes CASSVRVTSEQFF.

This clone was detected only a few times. The CDR3 coding sequence is TGTGCCAGCAGTCTCCGACTAGCGGGAAGGGGTAATGAGCAGTTCTTC. Its protein is CASSLRLAGRGNEQFF. The chain joins TRBV27 to TRBJ2-1, with 11 bases that match TRBD2. The CDR3 covers 16 residues. Germline values: CDR1 MNHEY, CDR2 SMNVEV (reference sequence). With 5 bases clipped from V and 7 bases from J, the junction kept 10 bases outside the gene matches.

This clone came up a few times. The CDR3 loop reads CASSYDGEPQHF. CDR3 in DNA: TGCGCCAGCAGCTACGACGGAGAGCCCCAGCATTTT. The chain joins TRBV5-1 to TRBJ1-5; D remains unclear. CDR3 size: 12 residues. Germline CDR1 is SGHRS and CDR2 is YFSETQ. V lost 3 bases, J lost 8 bases, and 9 bases lay in between.

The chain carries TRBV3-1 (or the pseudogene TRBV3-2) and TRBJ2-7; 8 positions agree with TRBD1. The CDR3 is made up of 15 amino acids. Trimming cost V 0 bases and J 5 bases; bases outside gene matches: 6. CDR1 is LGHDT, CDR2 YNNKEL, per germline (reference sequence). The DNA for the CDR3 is TGTGCCAGCAGCCAAGAGGGCAGGGGGCATGACGAGCAGTACTTC. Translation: CASSQEGRGHDEQYF.

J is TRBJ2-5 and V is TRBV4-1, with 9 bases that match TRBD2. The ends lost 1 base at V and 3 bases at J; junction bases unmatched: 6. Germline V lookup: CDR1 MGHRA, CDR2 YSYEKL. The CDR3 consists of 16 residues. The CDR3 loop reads CASSQGPIAGEETQYF. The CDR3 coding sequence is TGCGCCAGCAGCCAAGGACCTATAGCGGGAGAAGAGACCCAGTACTTC.

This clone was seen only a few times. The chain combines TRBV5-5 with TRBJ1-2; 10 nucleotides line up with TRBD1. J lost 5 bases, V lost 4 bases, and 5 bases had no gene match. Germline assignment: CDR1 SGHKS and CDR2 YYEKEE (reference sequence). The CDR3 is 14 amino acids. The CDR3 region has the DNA TGTGCCAGCAGCACGTGGACAGGGGGTTATGGCTACACCTTC. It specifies CASSTWTGGYGYTF.

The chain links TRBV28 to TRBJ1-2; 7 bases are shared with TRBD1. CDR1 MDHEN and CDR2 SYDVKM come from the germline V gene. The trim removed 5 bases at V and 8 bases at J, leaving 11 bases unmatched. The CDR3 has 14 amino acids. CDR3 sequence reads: CASSPSDRVRGYTF. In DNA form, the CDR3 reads TGTGCCAGCAGTCCCAGCGACAGGGTGAGAGGCTACACCTTC.

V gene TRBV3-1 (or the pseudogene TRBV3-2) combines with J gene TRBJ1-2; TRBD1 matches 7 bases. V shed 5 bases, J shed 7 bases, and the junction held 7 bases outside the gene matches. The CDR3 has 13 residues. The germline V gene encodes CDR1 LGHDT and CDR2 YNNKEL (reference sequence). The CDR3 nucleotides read TGTGCCAGCAGCTCGACAGGGACGCGTGGCTACACCTTC. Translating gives CASSSTGTRGYTF.